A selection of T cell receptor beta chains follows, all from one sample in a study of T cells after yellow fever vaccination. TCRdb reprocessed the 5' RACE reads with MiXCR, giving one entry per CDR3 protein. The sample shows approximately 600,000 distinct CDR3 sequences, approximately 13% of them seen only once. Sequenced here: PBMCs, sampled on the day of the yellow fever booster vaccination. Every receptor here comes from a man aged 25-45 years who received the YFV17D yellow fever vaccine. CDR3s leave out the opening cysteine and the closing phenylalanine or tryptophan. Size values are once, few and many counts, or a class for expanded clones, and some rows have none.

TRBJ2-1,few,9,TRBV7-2,ASSKINEQF
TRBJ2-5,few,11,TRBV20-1,SASRDSQETQY
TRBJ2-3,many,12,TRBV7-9,ASSTQGITDTQY
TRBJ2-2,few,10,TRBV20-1,SARPGRGELF
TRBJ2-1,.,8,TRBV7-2,ATSLNEQF
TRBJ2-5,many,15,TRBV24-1,ATSDPTLAGVAETQY
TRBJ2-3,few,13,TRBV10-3,AISRLAASTDTQY
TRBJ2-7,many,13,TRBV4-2,ASSLNRGGAYEQY
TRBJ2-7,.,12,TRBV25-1,ASSSAGSTYEQY
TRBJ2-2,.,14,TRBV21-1,ASSRLGGADTGELF
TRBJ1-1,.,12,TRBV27,ASSLVPKNTEAF
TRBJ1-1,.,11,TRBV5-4,ASSSSGAPSAF
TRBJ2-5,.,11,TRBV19,ASSIDRDSTLD
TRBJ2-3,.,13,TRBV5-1,SSSLGSPGTDTQY
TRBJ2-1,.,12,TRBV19,ASSLSPEEDEQF
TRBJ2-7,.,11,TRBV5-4,ASSLPGGEEQY
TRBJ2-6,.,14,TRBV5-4,ASSFEARGGANVLT